One TCR beta chain is described in this entry. Its cognate antigen is unknown. The CDR3 is 14 residues long. V lost 3 bases and J 6 bases, leaving 13 bases between the germline ends. CDR1 is MNHEY, CDR2 SMNVEV, per germline (reference sequence). This sample is drawn from a study of T cell repertoires in cytomegalovirus infection. Overall study findings and caveats: Within the response measured ex vivo, HLA-C-restricted CMV-specific TCR beta clonotypes were dominant.

TCRdb itself ran the reads through MiXCR, one entry per CDR3 protein. The data hold some 920,000 distinct CDR3 sequences, with about a third observed a single time. The chain recombines TRBV27 with TRBJ2-3; possibly TRBD1 for D (6 bases). The receptor comes from a human donor in good health (CMV status not recorded). Some clones in this sample may be carry-over from other donors' samples. The source material was cultured CD8+ T cells from PBMCs, sampled from culture after CMV antigen stimulation. CDR3 nucleotide sequence: TGTGCCAGCAGTTTTACCCAGGGGCCGGATACGCAGTATTTT. Amino acids: CASSFTQGPDTQYF.